This T cell receptor (beta chain) stems from a study of PD-1 blockade in classical Hodgkin lymphoma. Of note for this clone: Its antigen is undetermined.

Looked up from germline, CDR1 is MDHEN and CDR2 is SYDVKM. Trimming shortened V by 6 bases and J by 0 bases, and 12 bases separated the two germline ends. The CDR3 is 15 residues long. The data were produced by immunoSEQ multiplex PCR, yet TCRdb's version contains in-frame clones alone and is incomplete. The table records more than 85,000 clones, 85% to 95% of them present only once. Findings and limits, study-wide: Diminished baseline TCR diversity has been reported in newly diagnosed patients relative to healthy donors. In CD4+ cells, TCR diversity went up significantly by C4D1, but in CD8+ cells it did not.

Relapses following autologous stem cell transplantation were seen in all patients, with brentuximab vedotin exposure varying. The source was peripheral blood mononuclear cells (PBMCs), collected before the second cycle of nivolumab. J is TRBJ1-3 and V is TRBV28; TRBD1 is a possible D gene (5 bases). The clonotype comes from a human donor with classical Hodgkin lymphoma. CDR3 amino acids: CASRSGLRSGNTIYF. The DNA for the CDR3 is TGTGCCAGCAGGTCAGGGCTCCGCTCTGGAAACACCATATATTTT.